The sequence of this T cell receptor (beta chain) was determined in a study of blood T cell repertoires in COVID-19. Germline CDR1 and CDR2: LGHNA and YNFKEQ. The CDR3 runs to 15 residues. Trimming pared 1 base from V and 6 bases from J, leaving 13 bases between. Only in-frame clones appear in the TCRdb table, and some are missing; sequencing was by immunoSEQ multiplex PCR. The repertoire consists of over 200,000 clones, with 85% to 90% occurring once and the leading ten covering over 13%. The genes are TRBV4-2 and TRBJ2-4, with unresolved D. The TCR comes from a man aged 25-45 years who had been exposed to COVID-19. The sample consisted of PBMCs or T cells enriched from blood (not recorded which). The CDR3 DNA is TGTGCCAGCAGCCAAGCCGAATCAGGATCAAACATTCAGTACTTC. Amino acid sequence: CASSQAESGSNIQYF.